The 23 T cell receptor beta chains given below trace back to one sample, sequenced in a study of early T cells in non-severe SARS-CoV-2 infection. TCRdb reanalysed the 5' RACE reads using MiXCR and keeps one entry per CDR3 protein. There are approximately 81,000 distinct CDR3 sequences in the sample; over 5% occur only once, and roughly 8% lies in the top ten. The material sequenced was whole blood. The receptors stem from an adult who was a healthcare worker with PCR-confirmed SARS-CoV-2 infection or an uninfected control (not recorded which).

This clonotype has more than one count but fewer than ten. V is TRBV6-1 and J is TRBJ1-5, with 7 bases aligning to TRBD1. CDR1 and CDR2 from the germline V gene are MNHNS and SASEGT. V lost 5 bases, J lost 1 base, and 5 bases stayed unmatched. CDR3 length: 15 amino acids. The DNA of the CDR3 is TGTGCCAGCAGTCACCAGGGGGGAAGCAATCAGCCCCAGCATTTT. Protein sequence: CASSHQGGSNQPQHF.

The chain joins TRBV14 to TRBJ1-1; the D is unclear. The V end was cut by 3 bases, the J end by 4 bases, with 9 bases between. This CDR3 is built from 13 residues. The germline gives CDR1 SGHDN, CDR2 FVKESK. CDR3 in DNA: TGTGCCAGCAGCCAGTTGTCGGTCACTGAAGCTTTCTTT. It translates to CASSQLSVTEAFF.

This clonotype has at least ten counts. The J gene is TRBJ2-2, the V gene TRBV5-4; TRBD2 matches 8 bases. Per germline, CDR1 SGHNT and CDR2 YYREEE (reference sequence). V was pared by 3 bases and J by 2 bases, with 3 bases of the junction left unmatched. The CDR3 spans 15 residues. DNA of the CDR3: TGTGCCAGCAGCTCCGGGACTAGAAACACCGGGGAGCTGTTTTTT. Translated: CASSSGTRNTGELFF. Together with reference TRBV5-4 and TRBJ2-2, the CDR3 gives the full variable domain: ETGVTQSPTHLIKTRGQQVTLRCSSQSGHNTVSWYQQALGQGPQFIFQYYREEENGRGNFPPRFSGLQFPNYSSELNVNALELDDSALYLCASSSGTRNTGELFFGEGSRLTVL.

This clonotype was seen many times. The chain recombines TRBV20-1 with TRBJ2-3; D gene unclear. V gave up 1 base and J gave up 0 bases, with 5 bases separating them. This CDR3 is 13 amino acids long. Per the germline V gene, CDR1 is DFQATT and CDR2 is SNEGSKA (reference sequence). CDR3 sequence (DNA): TGCAGTGCTAGAGCAGAGAGCACAGATACGCAGTATTTT. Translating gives CSARAESTDTQYF.

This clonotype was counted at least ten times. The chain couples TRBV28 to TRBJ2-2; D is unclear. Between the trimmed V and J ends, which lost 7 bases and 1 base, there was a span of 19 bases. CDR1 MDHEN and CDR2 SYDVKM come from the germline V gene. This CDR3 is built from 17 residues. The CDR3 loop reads CASTAKALAVNTGELFF. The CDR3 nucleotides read TGTGCCAGCACCGCAAAAGCCTTGGCAGTGAACACCGGGGAGCTGTTTTTT.

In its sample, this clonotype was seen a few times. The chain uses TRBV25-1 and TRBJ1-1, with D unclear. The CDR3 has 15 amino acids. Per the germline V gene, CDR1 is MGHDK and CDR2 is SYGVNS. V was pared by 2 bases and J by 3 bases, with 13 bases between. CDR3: CASSEGWAEDTEAFF. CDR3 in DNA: TGTGCCAGCAGTGAAGGTTGGGCCGAGGACACTGAAGCTTTCTTT. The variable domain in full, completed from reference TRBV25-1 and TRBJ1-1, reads EADIYQTPRYLVIGTGKKITLECSQTMGHDKMYWYQQDPGMELHLIHYSYGVNSTEKGDLSSESTVSRIRTEHFPLTLESARPSHTSQYLCASSEGWAEDTEAFFGQGTRLTVV.

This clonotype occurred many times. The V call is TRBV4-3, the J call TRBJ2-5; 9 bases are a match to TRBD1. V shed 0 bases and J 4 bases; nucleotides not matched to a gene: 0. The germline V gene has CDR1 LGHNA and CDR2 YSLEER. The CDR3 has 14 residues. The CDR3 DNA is TGCGCCAGCAGCCAAGAGGACAGGGGAGAGACCCAGTACTTC. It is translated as CASSQEDRGETQYF.

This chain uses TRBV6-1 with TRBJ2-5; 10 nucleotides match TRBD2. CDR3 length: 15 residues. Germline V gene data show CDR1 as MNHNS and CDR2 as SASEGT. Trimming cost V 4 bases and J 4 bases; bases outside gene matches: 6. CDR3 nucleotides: TGTGCCAGCAGTGCCCTTAGCGGGAGGCGAGAGACCCAGTACTTC. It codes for CASSALSGRRETQYF.

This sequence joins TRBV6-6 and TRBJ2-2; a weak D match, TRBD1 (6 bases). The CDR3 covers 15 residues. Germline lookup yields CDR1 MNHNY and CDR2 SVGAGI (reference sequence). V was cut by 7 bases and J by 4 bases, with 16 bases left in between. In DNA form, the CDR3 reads TGTGCCAGCACCATCCCAGGGGAGCGCACCGGGGAGCTGTTTTTT. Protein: CASTIPGERTGELFF.

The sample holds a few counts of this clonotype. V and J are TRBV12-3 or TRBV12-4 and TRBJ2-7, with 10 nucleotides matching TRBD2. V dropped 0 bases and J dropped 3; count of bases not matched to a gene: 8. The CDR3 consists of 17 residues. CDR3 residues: CASSLAVRASGSYEQYF. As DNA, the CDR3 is TGTGCCAGCAGTTTAGCGGTCAGGGCTAGCGGGAGCTACGAGCAGTACTTC.

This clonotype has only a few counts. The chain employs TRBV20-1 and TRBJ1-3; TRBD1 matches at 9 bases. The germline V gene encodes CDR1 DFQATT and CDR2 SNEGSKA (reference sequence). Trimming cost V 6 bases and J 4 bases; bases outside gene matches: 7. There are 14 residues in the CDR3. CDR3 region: CSADGTGYGNTIYF. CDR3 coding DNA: TGCAGTGCAGACGGGACAGGGTACGGAAACACCATATATTTT.

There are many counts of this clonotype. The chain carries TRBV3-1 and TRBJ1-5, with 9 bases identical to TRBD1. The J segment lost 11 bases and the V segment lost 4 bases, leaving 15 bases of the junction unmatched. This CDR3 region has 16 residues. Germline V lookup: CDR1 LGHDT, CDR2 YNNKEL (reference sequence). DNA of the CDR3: TGTGCCAGCAGCCTAAGCGCTACAGGGGGCGTAGAGACCCAGCATTTT. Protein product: CASSLSATGGVETQHF.

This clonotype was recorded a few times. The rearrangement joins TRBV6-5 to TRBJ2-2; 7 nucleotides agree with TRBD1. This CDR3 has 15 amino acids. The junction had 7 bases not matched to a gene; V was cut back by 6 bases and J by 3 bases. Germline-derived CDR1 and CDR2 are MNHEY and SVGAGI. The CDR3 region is CASRPTGVHTGELFF. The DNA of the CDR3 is TGTGCCAGCAGGCCAACAGGGGTCCACACCGGGGAGCTGTTTTTT.

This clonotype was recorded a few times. Here the CDR3 reads CASSVASGGQETQYF. The CDR3 DNA follows: TGTGCCAGCAGCGTAGCCAGCGGGGGCCAAGAGACCCAGTACTTC. The chain carries TRBV9 and TRBJ2-5; 8 bases map to TRBD2. Germline V gives CDR1 SGDLS, CDR2 YYNGEE. J was trimmed by 1 base and V by 0 bases; bases with no gene match: 2. The CDR3 consists of 15 residues.

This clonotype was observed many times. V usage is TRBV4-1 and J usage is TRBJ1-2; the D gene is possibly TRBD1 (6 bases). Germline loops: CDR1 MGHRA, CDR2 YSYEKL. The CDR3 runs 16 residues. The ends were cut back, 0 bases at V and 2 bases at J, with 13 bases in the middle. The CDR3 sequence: CASSQDDRGLNYGYTF. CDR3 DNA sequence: TGCGCCAGCAGCCAAGACGATAGGGGGTTAAACTATGGCTACACCTTC.

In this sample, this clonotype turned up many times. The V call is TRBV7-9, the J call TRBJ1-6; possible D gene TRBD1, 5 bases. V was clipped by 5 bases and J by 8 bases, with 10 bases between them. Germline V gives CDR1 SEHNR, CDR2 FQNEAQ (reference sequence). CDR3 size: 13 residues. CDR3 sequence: CASSTQQDSPLHF. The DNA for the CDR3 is TGTGCCAGCAGCACCCAACAGGATTCACCCCTCCACTTT.

The CDR3 spells CASSENPGQLYGYTF. The CDR3 DNA reads as TGTGCCAGCAGTGAAAATCCGGGACAGCTGTATGGCTACACCTTC. The chain has TRBV2 and TRBJ1-2; TRBD1 matches 7 bases. V lost 2 bases and J lost 5; bases outside the gene matches: 8. This CDR3 contains 15 residues. Germline V gene sequence: CDR1 SNHLY, CDR2 FYNNEI. The complete variable domain, with remaining parts taken from reference TRBV2 and TRBJ1-2, reads EPEVTQTPSHQVTQMGQEVILRCVPISNHLYFYWYRQILGQKVEFLVSFYNNEISEKSEIFDDQFSVERPDGSNFTLKIRSTKLEDSAMYFCASSENPGQLYGYTFGSGTRLTVV.

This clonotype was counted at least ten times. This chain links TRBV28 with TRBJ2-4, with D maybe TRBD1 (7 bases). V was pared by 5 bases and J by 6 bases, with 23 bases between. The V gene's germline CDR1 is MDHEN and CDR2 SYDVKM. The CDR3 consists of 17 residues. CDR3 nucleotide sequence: TGTGCCAGCAGTCCGCACCGAGGACAGCAGGGGGGAAACATTCAGTACTTC. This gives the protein CASSPHRGQQGGNIQYF.

CDR3 sequence (DNA): TGTGCCAGCAGCTTAGGCACGTCACCCTTAGCCAAAAACATTCAGTACTTC. Protein: CASSLGTSPLAKNIQYF. This chain connects TRBV7-8 to TRBJ2-4; D call uncertain. V lost 1 base and J lost 0, with 13 bases in between. This CDR3 comprises 17 residues. Germline V gene lookup returns CDR1 SGHVS and CDR2 FQNEAQ.

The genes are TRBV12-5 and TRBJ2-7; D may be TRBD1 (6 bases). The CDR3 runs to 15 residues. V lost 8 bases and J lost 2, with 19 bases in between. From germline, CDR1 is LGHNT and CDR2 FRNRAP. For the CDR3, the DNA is TGTGCTAGTTGCCCCCAGGGGACCCTTGCCTACGAGCAGTACTTC. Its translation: CASCPQGTLAYEQYF.

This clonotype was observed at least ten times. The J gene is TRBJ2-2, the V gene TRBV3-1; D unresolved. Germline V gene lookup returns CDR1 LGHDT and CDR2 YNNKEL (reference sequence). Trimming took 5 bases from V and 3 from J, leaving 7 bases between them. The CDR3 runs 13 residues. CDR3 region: CASSKRDTGELFF. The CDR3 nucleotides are TGTGCCAGCAGCAAGAGAGACACCGGGGAGCTGTTTTTT.

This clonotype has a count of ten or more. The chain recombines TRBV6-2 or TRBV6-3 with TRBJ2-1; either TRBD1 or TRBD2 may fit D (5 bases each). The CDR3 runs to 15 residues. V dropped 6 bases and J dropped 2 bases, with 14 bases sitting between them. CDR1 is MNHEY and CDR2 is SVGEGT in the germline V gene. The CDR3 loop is CASSPGQEPYNEQFF. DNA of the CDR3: TGTGCCAGCAGCCCGGGGCAGGAGCCCTACAATGAGCAGTTCTTC.

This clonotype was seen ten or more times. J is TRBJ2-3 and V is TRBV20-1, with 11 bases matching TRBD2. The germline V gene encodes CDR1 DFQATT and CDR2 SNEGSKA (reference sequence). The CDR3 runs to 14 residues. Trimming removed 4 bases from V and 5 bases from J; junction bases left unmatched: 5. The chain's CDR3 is CSATGTSGGDTQYF. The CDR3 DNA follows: TGCAGTGCTACCGGGACTAGCGGAGGAGATACGCAGTATTTT.